This TCR beta chain was recorded in a study of T cell repertoires in cytomegalovirus infection. Whole-study context: Signatures in public TCR beta sequences pointed to both CMV infection and matching HLA type.

The CDR3 contains 14 residues. The germline V gene has CDR1 SGHTA and CDR2 FQGNSA. The ends were cut back, 2 bases at V and 2 bases at J, with 9 bases in the middle. TCRdb recomputed calls from the reads with MiXCR, one row per CDR3 protein. Of some 320,000 distinct CDR3 sequences in the sample, more than 8% were seen once. As regards this clonotype: Its antigen remains unidentified.

The study's findings and limits: HLA-C-restricted CMV clonotypes gave the most frequent clonotype in two of eight donors. The cumulative frequency of public TCR beta families identified carriers of CMV plus the relevant HLA.

V usage is TRBV7-2 and J usage is TRBJ1-2; D not certain. Sequencing was carried out using PBMCs. The sequence came from a human donor in good health (CMV status not recorded). Some clones in this sample may be carry-over from other donors' samples. CDR3 in amino acids: CASSLKRRNYGYTF. The DNA for the CDR3 is TGTGCCAGCAGCTTAAAGCGGCGGAACTATGGCTACACCTTC.